This T cell receptor beta chain was sequenced during a study of cytomegalovirus exposure and HLA in healthy donors. Findings and limits, study-wide: It was 150 to 200 TCR beta chains that were listed as cytomegalovirus-associated.

The germline CDR1 and CDR2 sequences are LGHNA and YNFKEQ. Trimming pared 1 base from V and 3 bases from J, leaving 13 bases between. CDR3 length equals 16 residues. Primers for the PCR totalled 60 Vbeta and 13 Jbeta. Only in-frame clones appear in the TCRdb table, and some are missing; sequencing was by immunoSEQ multiplex PCR. The profile covers 110,000 to 150,000 clones, with roughly 70% appearing a single time and about 7% taken by the ten largest. About this clone: Its antigen is not identified.

The gene calls are TRBV4-2 and TRBJ1-3, with D uncertain. This clonotype originated in a young man in good health and CMV-seronegative. The sequenced sample consisted of PBMCs. CDR3 nucleotide sequence: TGTGCCAGCAGCCAAGTCGAAGGAGGCGGTGGAAACACCATATATTTT. Its translation: CASSQVEGGGGNTIYF.